The T cell receptor (beta chain) described here comes from a study of blood T cell repertoires in COVID-19. Sequenced by immunoSEQ multiplex PCR; TCRdb stores in-frame clones only, minus some. The sample consists of approximately 150,000 clones, around nine tenths of them appearing once. Looked up from germline, CDR1 is MNHNS and CDR2 is SASEGT. V was trimmed by 8 bases and J by 2 bases, leaving 16 bases between them. This CDR3 is built from 15 residues. Sequences were obtained from peripheral blood. The chain recombines TRBV6-1 with TRBJ1-5, with a possible D match to TRBD1 (5 bases). The TCR was taken from a woman between 45 and 60 years old with active or convalescent COVID-19. The CDR3 nucleotides read TGTGCCAGCCATTCCAGGGTTGTGGGCAATCAGCCCCAGCATTTT. It is translated as CASHSRVVGNQPQHF.